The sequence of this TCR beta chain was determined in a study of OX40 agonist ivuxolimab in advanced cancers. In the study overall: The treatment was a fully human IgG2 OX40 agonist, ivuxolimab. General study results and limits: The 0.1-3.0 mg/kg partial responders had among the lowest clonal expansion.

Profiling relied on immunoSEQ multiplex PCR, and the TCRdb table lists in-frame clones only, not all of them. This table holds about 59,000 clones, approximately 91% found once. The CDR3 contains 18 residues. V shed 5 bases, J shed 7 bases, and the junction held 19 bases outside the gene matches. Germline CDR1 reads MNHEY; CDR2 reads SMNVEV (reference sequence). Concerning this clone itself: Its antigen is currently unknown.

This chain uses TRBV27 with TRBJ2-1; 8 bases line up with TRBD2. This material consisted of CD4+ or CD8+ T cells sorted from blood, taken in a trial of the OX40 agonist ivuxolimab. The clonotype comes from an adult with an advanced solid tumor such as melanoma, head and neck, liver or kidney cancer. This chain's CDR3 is CASSIQKPAGVRGNEQFF. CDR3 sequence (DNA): TGTGCCAGCAGTATCCAGAAACCAGCGGGAGTAAGAGGGAATGAGCAGTTCTTC.